Below, one TCR beta chain is given with its context. The sequence runs out 3 residues before the end of the CDR3; the remainder is reconstructed from the germline J gene. This specimen belongs to a study of T cells in women clearing cervical HPV infection. Across the study: Cases were women with histologically confirmed HPV16-related CIN3 or worse, including 2 invasive cancers. Case blood drawn at lesion detection; control blood after infection cleared. HLA type could not be excluded as a confounder.

Clones were sequenced by immunoSEQ multiplex PCR, and TCRdb holds only the in-frame ones, with some missing. The sample table sets out about 41,000 clones. Germline loops: CDR1 SGHAT, CDR2 FQNNGV. After removal of 5 bases from V and 2 bases from J, the junction contained 8 bases not matched to a gene. The CDR3 runs 15 residues. The receptor's source is a woman aged 18-70 years with a cervical HPV16 infection that either progressed to CIN3+ or cleared (not recorded which). The sample was blood buffy coat. The chain links TRBV11-2 to TRBJ1-2; 7 nucleotides align to TRBD1. Partial CDR3 DNA: TGTGCCAGCAGCCCGCTGCGCAGGGGGAACTATGGC. This encodes CASSPLRRGNYG. The CDR3 in full is CASSPLRRGNYGYTF.